The 6 T cell receptor beta chains below come from one sample, sequenced in a study of T cells in Graves' hyperthyroidism and ophthalmopathy. Researchers took RNA transcripts and amplified the TCR beta CDR3 regions from them. TCR CDR3 underwent first-round RT-PCR with the HTBI primer set. TCRdb independently ran MiXCR on the multiplex PCR reads; one entry per CDR3 protein. Of around 200,000 distinct CDR3 sequences listed, roughly 18% are singletons. Sequencing was performed on blood. These receptors were obtained from a man aged 35 to 55 with Graves' hyperthyroidism.

This clonotype has more than one count but fewer than ten. Since a much larger clone is just one base distant, this may be a read error. The chain carries TRBV4-2 and TRBJ2-7; 8 positions agree with TRBD1. CDR1 LGHNA and CDR2 YNFKEQ come from the germline V gene. This CDR3 region has 13 residues. The V and J ends lost 4 bases and 3 bases, in that order; junction bases with no gene match: 2. The CDR3, as DNA: TGTGCCAGCAGCCGGGACAGGAACTACGAGCAGTACTTC. Residues: CASSRDRNYEQYF.

Here the CDR3 reads CASSLRQAPGNTIYF. As DNA, the CDR3 is TGTGCCAGCAGCCTCCGACAGGCTCCCGGAAACACCATATATTTT. The chain joins TRBV11-1 to TRBJ1-3; TRBD1 is a possible D gene (6 bases). Germline assignment: CDR1 SGHAT and CDR2 FQDESV (reference sequence). Between the trimmed V and J ends, which lost 5 bases and 4 bases, there was a span of 15 bases. The CDR3 is made up of 15 amino acids. The variable domain in full, with the rest retrieved from reference TRBV11-1 and TRBJ1-3, is EAEVAQSPRYKITEKSQAVAFWCDPISGHATLYWYRQILGQGPELLVQFQDESVVDDSQLPKDRFSAERLKGVDSTLKIQPAELGDSAMYLCASSLRQAPGNTIYFGEGSWLTVV.

This clonotype was found a few times. The chain uses TRBV20-1 and TRBJ2-1; either TRBD1 or TRBD2 may fit D (6 bases each). The germline CDR1 and CDR2 sequences are DFQATT and SNEGSKA (reference sequence). Trimming stripped 6 bases from V and 6 bases from J, with 18 bases between. The CDR3 loop spans 14 amino acids. As DNA, the CDR3 is TGCAGTGCCCAGGATAGGGGGGTGGGCAATGAGCAGTTCTTC. Protein sequence: CSAQDRGVGNEQFF.

This clonotype occurred many times. V usage is TRBV12-3 or TRBV12-4 and J usage is TRBJ2-5; possibly TRBD1 for D (5 bases). The ends were cut back, 6 bases at V and 2 bases at J, with 13 bases in the middle. The CDR3 totals 14 residues. The CDR3 sequence: CASSIEDKQETQYF. CDR3 bases: TGTGCCAGCAGCATCGAGGACAAGCAAGAGACCCAGTACTTC.

With regard to this clonotype: This may be a read error: a much more frequent sequence differs by one nucleotide. This chain connects TRBV2 to TRBJ1-4; no firm D call. The CDR3 is 13 amino acids. CDR1 is SNHLY, CDR2 FYNNEI, per germline. V was clipped by 10 bases and J by 6 bases, with 15 bases between them. The CDR3 region has the DNA TGTGCCATCAGACCCTGGGAGGATGAAAAACTGTTTTTT. Amino acids: CAIRPWEDEKLFF.

The V and J genes are TRBV20-1 and TRBJ2-1; 9 bases agree with TRBD2. The CDR3 is 14 residues long. Germline V CDR1 and CDR2: DFQATT, SNEGSKA (reference sequence). The ends lost 5 bases at V and 7 bases at J; junction bases unmatched: 9. The CDR3 here is CSAPPGTSFNEQFF. As DNA, the CDR3 is TGCAGTGCTCCGCCCGGGACTAGCTTTAATGAGCAGTTCTTC.